These 17 T cell receptor beta chains share one sample of origin, sequenced in a study of blood T cell repertoires in COVID-19. Here immunoSEQ multiplex PCR was the method, and the copy in TCRdb shows in-frame clones only, minus some. The sample lists 95,000 to 150,000 clones, over 70% occurring once. Sequenced: peripheral blood. These receptors came from a woman aged 45 to 65 with acute or convalescent COVID-19.

In its sample, this clone was seen a few times. This sequence joins TRBV7-9 and TRBJ1-4; 7 bases align to TRBD1. Germline CDR1 is SEHNR and CDR2 is FQNEAQ (reference sequence). This CDR3 comprises 16 residues. J lost 0 bases, V lost 5 bases, and 6 bases had no gene match. CDR3 residues: CASSPGQTTTNEKLFF. The CDR3 nucleotides are TGTGCCAGCAGCCCGGGACAGACTACAACTAATGAAAAACTGTTTTTT.

The genes are TRBV25-1 and TRBJ2-3; D is possibly TRBD2 (7 bases). The CDR3 covers 16 residues. The germline V and J ends were trimmed by 1 base and 2 bases, with 13 bases remaining between them. Germline V gene lookup returns CDR1 MGHDK and CDR2 SYGVNS. As DNA, the CDR3 is TGTGCCAGCAGTGAATTAGGGGGGGGAGTCACAGATACGCAGTATTTT. Residues: CASSELGGGVTDTQYF.

The chain employs TRBV30 and TRBJ1-6, with 8 bases fitting TRBD1. CDR3 length equals 15 residues. Per the germline V gene, CDR1 is GTSNPN and CDR2 is SVGIG (reference sequence). The junction had 11 bases not matched to a gene; V was cut back by 3 bases and J by 10 bases. CDR3 nucleotide sequence: TGTGCCTGGAGGCCGATCGGACAGGGAGGGTCACCCCTCCACTTT. This sequence encodes CAWRPIGQGGSPLHF.

The V call is TRBV9, the J call TRBJ2-2; TRBD1 aligns across 7 bases. Germline CDR1 SGDLS, CDR2 YYNGEE. Trimming at V came to 4 bases and at J to 5 bases, leaving 5 bases not matched to a gene. This CDR3 region has 14 residues. The CDR3 sequence: CASSPRTGTGELFF. CDR3 DNA: TGTGCCAGCAGCCCCCGGACAGGAACCGGGGAGCTGTTTTTT.

This chain joins TRBV29-1 and TRBJ2-1, with TRBD2 matching 8 bases. Losses at the gene ends were 1 base for V and 2 bases for J; bases not matched to a gene: 4. The CDR3 has 15 amino acids. From germline, CDR1 is SQVTM and CDR2 ANQGSEA. The CDR3 nucleotides read TGCAGCGTTGAAGGGCTAGCGGGCGCCTACAATGAGCAGTTCTTC. It encodes CSVEGLAGAYNEQFF.

V and J are TRBV7-8 and TRBJ1-2; D not resolved. Germline V gene lookup returns CDR1 SGHVS and CDR2 FQNEAQ. V gave up 5 bases and J gave up 8 bases, with 18 bases separating them. The CDR3 is 14 residues long. The CDR3 coding sequence is TGTGCCAGCAGCCCCACCGATCGGGTTACGGGCTACACCTTC. Translating it yields CASSPTDRVTGYTF.

The rearrangement joins TRBV18 to TRBJ2-7; D call uncertain. Germline V gene lookup returns CDR1 KGHSH and CDR2 LQKENI. V was shortened by 3 bases and J by 1 base, with 10 bases between the two germline ends. The CDR3 is 14 amino acids. The CDR3 protein is CASSPDQASYEQYF. Written as DNA, the CDR3 is TGTGCCAGCTCACCCGATCAGGCTTCCTACGAGCAGTACTTC.

This chain uses TRBV28 with TRBJ2-5, with a tentative D call TRBD2 (6 bases). The ends were cut back, 5 bases at V and 4 bases at J, with 17 bases in the middle. This CDR3 is 15 amino acids long. The germline V gene encodes CDR1 MDHEN and CDR2 SYDVKM. For the CDR3, the DNA is TGTGCCAGCAGTCCAGGCCCCGGAGGGGCAGAGACCCAGTACTTC. Translation: CASSPGPGGAETQYF.

This clone was picked up one time. The rearrangement links TRBV28 to TRBJ2-5, with 7 bases fitting TRBD2. Germline values: CDR1 MDHEN, CDR2 SYDVKM. With V trimmed by 5 bases and J by 7 bases, 10 bases remained unmatched. The CDR3 is made up of 14 amino acids. The DNA of the CDR3 is TGTGCCAGCAGTCCCCTCGGGGGGAAGAGGACCCAGTACTTC. Its translation is CASSPLGGKRTQYF. Full variable domain (outside the CDR3, taken from reference TRBV28 and TRBJ2-5): DVKVTQSSRYLVKRTGEKVFLECVQDMDHENMFWYRQDPGLGLRLIYFSYDVKMKEKGDIPEGYSVSREKKERFSLILESASTNQTSMYLCASSPLGGKRTQYFGPGTRLLVL.

The sample holds one count of this clone. The chain is built from TRBV4-1 and TRBJ1-3, with 9 bases matching TRBD1. Germline-derived CDR1 and CDR2 are MGHRA and YSYEKL. V was clipped by 4 bases and J by 4 bases; unmatched bases: 8. This CDR3 is 16 amino acids long. The CDR3 coding sequence is TGCGCCAGCAGCCCCTTACAGGGGGCGCGGGGAAACACCATATATTTT. Amino acid sequence: CASSPLQGARGNTIYF.

This chain links TRBV4-2 with TRBJ2-1; D gene ambiguous. CDR1 and CDR2 from the germline V gene are LGHNA and YNFKEQ. Trimming removed 0 bases at V and 7 bases at J, with 19 bases between. This CDR3 has 17 residues. The CDR3 reads CASSQDDSPEDGNEQFF. CDR3 sequence (DNA): TGTGCCAGCAGCCAAGATGACTCCCCTGAGGATGGGAATGAGCAGTTCTTC.

Concerning this clone: At the DNA level, this CDR3 is encoded by other sequences in the same sample as well. In nucleotides, the CDR3 is TGCGCCAGCAGCTTGGCCGGGACAGGGGGCACCGGGGAGCTGTTTTTT. Translated: CASSLAGTGGTGELFF. This rearrangement joins TRBV5-1 to TRBJ2-2; TRBD1 matches 11 bases. This CDR3 is 16 amino acids long. Losses at the gene ends were 0 bases for V and 4 bases for J; bases not matched to a gene: 2. From germline, CDR1 is SGHRS and CDR2 YFSETQ.

The V call is TRBV5-1, the J call TRBJ2-2; 9 bases are a match to TRBD1. CDR1 is SGHRS, CDR2 YFSETQ, per germline. The CDR3 runs to 19 residues. Losses at the gene ends were 0 bases for V and 4 bases for J; bases not matched to a gene: 13. The CDR3 region has the DNA TGCGCCAGCAGCTTGGCCCGGGACAGGGCGGCTAGCGGCACCGGGGAGCTGTTTTTT. This encodes CASSLARDRAASGTGELFF.

V is TRBV28 and J is TRBJ1-2; the D gene is possibly TRBD1 (5 bases). CDR3 length: 13 amino acids. Per germline, CDR1 MDHEN and CDR2 SYDVKM. V was cut by 1 base and J by 4 bases, with 7 bases left in between. DNA for the CDR3: TGTGCCAGCAGTTTATTGGACACCTATGGCTACACCTTC. Residues: CASSLLDTYGYTF.

This chain uses TRBV6-5 with TRBJ2-1; 7 bases are a match to TRBD1. CDR3 length: 15 residues. Germline trimming cut 8 bases from V and 5 bases from J; bases unmatched to any gene: 12. Germline V gene data show CDR1 as MNHEY and CDR2 as SVGAGI. CDR3 residues: CASLPPGQSHNEQFF. The CDR3 coding sequence is TGTGCCAGCCTACCCCCGGGACAGTCACACAATGAGCAGTTCTTC.

The chain combines TRBV10-1 with TRBJ2-2; 9 bases map to TRBD2. Germline V lookup: CDR1 WNHNN, CDR2 SYGVQD (reference sequence). Trimming removed 6 bases from V and 1 base from J; junction bases left unmatched: 15. The CDR3 loop spans 19 amino acids. The CDR3 protein is CASRTPPLSGSENTGELFF. The CDR3 DNA sequence: TGCGCCAGCAGGACCCCACCCCTTAGCGGGAGCGAGAACACCGGGGAGCTGTTTTTT.

This clone appeared a single time. This chain joins TRBV24-1 and TRBJ1-2; possible D gene TRBD1, 5 bases. Germline V gene sequence: CDR1 KGHDR, CDR2 SFDVKD. V shed 8 bases and J shed 5 bases, with 20 bases lying between them. CDR3 length: 15 residues. Here the CDR3 DNA reads TGTGCCACCACGAAAAAAGGGGCAGCCCTATATGGCTACACCTTC. Translated, it gives CATTKKGAALYGYTF.